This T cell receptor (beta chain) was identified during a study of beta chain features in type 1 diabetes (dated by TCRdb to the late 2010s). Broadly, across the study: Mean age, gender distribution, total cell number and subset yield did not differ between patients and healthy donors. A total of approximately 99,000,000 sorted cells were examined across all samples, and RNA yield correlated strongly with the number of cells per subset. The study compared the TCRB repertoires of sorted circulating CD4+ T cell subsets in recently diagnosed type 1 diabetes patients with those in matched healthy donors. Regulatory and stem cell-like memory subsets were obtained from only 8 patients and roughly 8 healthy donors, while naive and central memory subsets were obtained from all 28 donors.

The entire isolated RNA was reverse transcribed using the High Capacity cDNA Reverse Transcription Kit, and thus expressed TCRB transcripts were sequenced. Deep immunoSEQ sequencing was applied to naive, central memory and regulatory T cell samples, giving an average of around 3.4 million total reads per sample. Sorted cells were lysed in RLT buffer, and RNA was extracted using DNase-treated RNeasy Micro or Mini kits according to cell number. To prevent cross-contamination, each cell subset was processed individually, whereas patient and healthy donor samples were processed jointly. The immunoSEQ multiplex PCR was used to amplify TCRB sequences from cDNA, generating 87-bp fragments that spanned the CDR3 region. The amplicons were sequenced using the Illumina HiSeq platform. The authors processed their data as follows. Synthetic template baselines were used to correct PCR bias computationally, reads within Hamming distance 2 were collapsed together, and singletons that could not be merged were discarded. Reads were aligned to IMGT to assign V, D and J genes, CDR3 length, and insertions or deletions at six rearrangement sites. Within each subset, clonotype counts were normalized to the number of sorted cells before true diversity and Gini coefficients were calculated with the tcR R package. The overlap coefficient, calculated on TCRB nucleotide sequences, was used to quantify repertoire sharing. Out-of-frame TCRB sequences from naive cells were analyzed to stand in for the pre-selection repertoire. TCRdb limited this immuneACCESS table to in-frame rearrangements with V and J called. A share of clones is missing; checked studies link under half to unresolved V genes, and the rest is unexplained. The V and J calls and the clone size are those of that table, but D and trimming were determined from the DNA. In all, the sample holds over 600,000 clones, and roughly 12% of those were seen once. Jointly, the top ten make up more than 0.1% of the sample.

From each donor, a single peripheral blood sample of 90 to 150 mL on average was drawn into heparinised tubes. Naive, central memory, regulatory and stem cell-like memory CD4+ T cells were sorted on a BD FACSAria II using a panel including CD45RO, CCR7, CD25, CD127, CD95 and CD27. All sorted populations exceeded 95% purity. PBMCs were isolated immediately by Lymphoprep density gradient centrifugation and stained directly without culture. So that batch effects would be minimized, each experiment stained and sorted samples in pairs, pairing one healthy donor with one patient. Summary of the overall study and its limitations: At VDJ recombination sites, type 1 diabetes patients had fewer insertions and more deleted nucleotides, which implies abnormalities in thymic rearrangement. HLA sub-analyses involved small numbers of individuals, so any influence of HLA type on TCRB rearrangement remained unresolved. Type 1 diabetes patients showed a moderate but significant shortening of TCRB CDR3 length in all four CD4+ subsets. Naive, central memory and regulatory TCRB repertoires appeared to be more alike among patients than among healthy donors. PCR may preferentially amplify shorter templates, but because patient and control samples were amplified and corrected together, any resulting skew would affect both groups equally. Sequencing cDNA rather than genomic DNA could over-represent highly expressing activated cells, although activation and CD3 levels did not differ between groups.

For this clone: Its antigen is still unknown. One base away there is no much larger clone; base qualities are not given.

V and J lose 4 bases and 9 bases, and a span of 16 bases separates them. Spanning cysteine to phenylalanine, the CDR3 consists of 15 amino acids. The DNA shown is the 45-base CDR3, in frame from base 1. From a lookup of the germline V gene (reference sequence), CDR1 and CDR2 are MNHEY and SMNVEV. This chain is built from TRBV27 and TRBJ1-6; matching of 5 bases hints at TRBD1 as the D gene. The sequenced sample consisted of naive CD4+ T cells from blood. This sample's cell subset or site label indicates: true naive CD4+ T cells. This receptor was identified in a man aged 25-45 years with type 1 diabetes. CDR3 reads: CASSSSSGFISPLHF. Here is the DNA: TGTGCCAGCAGTTCCTCTTCAGGGTTTATTTCACCCCTCCACTTT.